Here is one T cell receptor beta chain with its context. Many counts were recorded for this clone. Its antigen target is currently unknown. One base away there is no much larger clone; base qualities are not given. Before undergoing thyroid surgery, none of the patients had been given any kind of treatment. Using T-cell receptor beta sequencing, the study looked back at clinical samples from patients collected from about 2011 to 2018. This sample is drawn from a study of metastatic and nonmetastatic thyroid tumors (dated by TCRdb to about 2020). Notes on the research overall: Repertoires from peripheral blood and from tumor or nodule tissue samples of malignant and benign thyroid patients were compared.

According to the germline V gene, CDR1 reads SQVTM and CDR2 reads ANQGSEA. V is pruned by 7 bases and J by 7 bases, leaving 9 bases of the junction without a gene match. The CDR3 goes from the cysteine to the phenylalanine over 12 residues. Just CDR3 DNA is preserved here, 36 bases in frame from base 1. Points the paper makes about the study in general: In both blood and tumor samples, TCR beta diversity was reported to be significantly higher in malignant tumors than in benign nodules.

The library relied on PCR. Sequencing instrument: Illumina HiSeq 4000. The TCR beta-chain CDR3 region of each patient was profiled by high-throughput sequencing. As for the authors' bioinformatics: Drawing on CDR3 differences between clinicopathological groups, the researchers built a classifier meant to tell apart patients with distant-metastatic papillary thyroid cancer. To measure repertoire diversity the researchers used the Shannon index, while the Morisita-Horn index served to gauge how similar the tumor and blood repertoires were. Starting from the raw public reads, TCRdb applied fastp trimming at Q25, assembled clones with MiXCR and retained in-frame beta chains. The V and J calls shown here were made by TCRdb, not taken from the authors' results. Recorded for this sample are about 27,000 clones; about 15% of them occurred a single time. The ten largest clones take up approximately 14% of the sample.

This receptor was identified in a male donor with papillary thyroid cancer or a benign thyroid nodule (not recorded which). Some clones in this sample may be carry-over from other donors' samples. The chain joins TRBV29-1 to TRBJ2-7; the junction holds 8 bases that match TRBD1. The sequenced sample was blood. The CDR3 protein is CSAGQGLGEQYF. The nucleotide sequence is TGCAGCGCCGGACAGGGATTGGGGGAGCAGTACTTC.